The 9 T cell receptor beta chains reported below all come from one sample, sequenced in a study of control samples from healthy donors and cancer patients. Data came from immunoSEQ multiplex PCR; TCRdb stores just in-frame clones and leaves some out. The table has some 200,000 clones, 90% to 95% seen once. The sample consisted of blood. Receptors originate from a woman in her 30s in good health.

The chain employs TRBV5-5 and TRBJ2-3, with TRBD1 matching 9 bases. The CDR3 is 15 residues long. Trimming cost V 6 bases and J 5 bases; bases outside gene matches: 10. Germline V CDR1 and CDR2: SGHKS, YYEKEE (reference sequence). CDR3 region: CASNRRTGEIDTQYF. The CDR3 DNA reads as TGTGCCAGCAACCGTAGGACAGGGGAAATAGATACGCAGTATTTT.

V and J are TRBV19 and TRBJ2-7; 7 bases match TRBD1. Germline V gene data show CDR1 as LNHDA and CDR2 as SQIVND (reference sequence). This CDR3 contains 15 residues. V shed 3 bases and J 7 bases; nucleotides not matched to a gene: 12. The CDR3, as DNA: TGTGCCAGTAGTATCGGAGCGGCACAGGGGAGAGAGCAGTACTTC. Protein: CASSIGAAQGREQYF.

The chain is built from TRBV9 and TRBJ2-3; TRBD2 aligns across 9 bases. Looked up from germline, CDR1 is SGDLS and CDR2 is YYNGEE. The V segment lost 2 bases and the J segment 0 bases; nucleotides outside the gene matches: 4. The CDR3 length is 16 residues. The CDR3 DNA reads TGTGCCAGCAGCGTGACTAGCGGAAGTAGCACAGATACGCAGTATTTT. It encodes CASSVTSGSSTDTQYF. Filled out from reference TRBV9 and TRBJ2-3, the complete variable domain reads DSGVTQTPKHLITATGQRVTLRCSPRSGDLSVYWYQQSLDQGLQFLIQYYNGEERAKGNILERFSAQQFPDLHSELNLSSLELGDSALYFCASSVTSGSSTDTQYFGPGTRLTVL.

The chain links TRBV5-4 to TRBJ1-2, with 10 bases aligning to TRBD1. This CDR3 region has 15 residues. With V trimmed by 5 bases and J by 5 bases, 9 bases remained unmatched. Germline V gives CDR1 SGHNT, CDR2 YYREEE (reference sequence). CDR3 bases: TGTGCCAGCAGGCCCGGGACAGGGGTTCAATATGGCTACACCTTC. This gives the protein CASRPGTGVQYGYTF.

V is TRBV5-1 and J is TRBJ1-4; D unresolved. From germline, CDR1 is SGHRS and CDR2 YFSETQ. This CDR3 contains 15 residues. The ends were cut back, 0 bases at V and 8 bases at J, with 14 bases in the middle. The CDR3 bases are TGCGCCAGCAGCTTGGGACCGGGGTTAGGGGAAAAACTGTTTTTT. Translated, it gives CASSLGPGLGEKLFF. Full variable domain (missing parts from reference TRBV5-1 and TRBJ1-4): KAGVTQTPRYLIKTRGQQVTLSCSPISGHRSVSWYQQTPGQGLQFLFEYFSETQRNKGNFPGRFSGRQFSNSRSEMNVSTLELGDSALYLCASSLGPGLGEKLFFGSGTQLSVL.

This chain links TRBV5-5 with TRBJ1-3; perhaps TRBD1 as D (5 bases). Germline assignment: CDR1 SGHKS and CDR2 YYEKEE (reference sequence). The CDR3 is 16 amino acids. V was cut by 4 bases and J by 0 bases, with 14 bases left in between. CDR3 sequence reads: CASSPGTLSSGNTIYF. The CDR3 DNA follows: TGTGCCAGCAGCCCCGGGACGCTCTCCTCTGGAAACACCATATATTTT.

This sequence joins TRBV5-8 and TRBJ2-3, with TRBD1 matching 7 bases. The germline V gene encodes CDR1 SGHTS and CDR2 YDEGEE. V trimming: 2 bases; J trimming: 2 bases; junction bases outside the gene matches: 8. The CDR3 has 16 residues. CDR3 nucleotides: TGTGCCAGCAGCTTAGGGACAGCCACAGCCACAGATACGCAGTATTTT. Encoded protein: CASSLGTATATDTQYF.

This clone was observed a handful of times. V usage is TRBV29-1 and J usage is TRBJ2-1, with TRBD2 as a possible D gene (6 bases). CDR1 is SQVTM, CDR2 ANQGSEA, per germline. V was pared by 1 base and J by 8 bases, with 12 bases between. The CDR3 spans 13 residues. The DNA of the CDR3 is TGCAGCGTTGAAGGGAGGGAGATCGATGAGCAGTTCTTC. It specifies CSVEGREIDEQFF.

A note on this clone: The same CDR3 can be traced to other DNA sequences in this sample. V is TRBV19 and J is TRBJ2-2, with 7 bases matching TRBD1. Looked up from germline, CDR1 is LNHDA and CDR2 is SQIVND (reference sequence). The ends lost 5 bases at V and 4 bases at J; junction bases unmatched: 1. CDR3 size: 13 residues. The CDR3 loop reads CASSRQGTGELFF. The CDR3 DNA is TGTGCCAGTAGTCGACAGGGCACCGGGGAGCTGTTTTTT.